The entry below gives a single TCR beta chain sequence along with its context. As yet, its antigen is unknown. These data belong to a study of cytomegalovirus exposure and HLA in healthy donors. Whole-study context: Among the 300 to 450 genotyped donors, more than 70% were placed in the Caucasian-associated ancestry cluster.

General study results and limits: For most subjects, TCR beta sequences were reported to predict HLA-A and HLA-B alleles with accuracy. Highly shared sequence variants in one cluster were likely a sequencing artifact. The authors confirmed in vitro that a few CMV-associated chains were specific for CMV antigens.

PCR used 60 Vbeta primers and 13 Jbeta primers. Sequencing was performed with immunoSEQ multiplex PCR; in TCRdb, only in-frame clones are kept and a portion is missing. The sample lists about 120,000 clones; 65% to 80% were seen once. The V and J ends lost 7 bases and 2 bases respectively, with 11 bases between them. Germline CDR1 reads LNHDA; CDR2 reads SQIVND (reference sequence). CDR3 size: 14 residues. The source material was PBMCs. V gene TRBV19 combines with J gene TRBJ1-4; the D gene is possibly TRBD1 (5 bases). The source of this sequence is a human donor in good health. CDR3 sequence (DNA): TGTGCCAGTAATGTGGGGCAGACTAATGAAAAACTGTTTTTT. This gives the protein CASNVGQTNEKLFF.